The clone carrying this TCR beta chain has just one count. This specimen comes from a study of blood T cell repertoires in COVID-19. Participants, roughly 18 to 89 years old, spanned fewer than 30 US areas. Participants were placed into cohorts based on the clinical history they reported. Donors in Cohort 3 who had recovered were those with two negative PCRs, healthcare professional clearance, or resolution of their symptoms. Germline assignment: CDR1 LNHDA and CDR2 SQIVND (reference sequence). Trimming shortened V by 4 bases and J by 0 bases, and 9 bases separated the two germline ends. CDR3 length: 15 amino acids. As handled by the study authors: Reference gene primer amplification yielded estimated nucleated cell counts. Here immunoSEQ multiplex PCR was the method, and the copy in TCRdb shows in-frame clones only, minus some. Clonal size and the V and J genes are those of that table, whereas D and trimming came from the DNA. This table holds approximately 150,000 clones, about 90% found once.

The source of this sequence is a man between 60 and 75 years old who had recovered from COVID-19. Specimen: PBMCs or T cells enriched from blood (not recorded which). The genes are TRBV19 and TRBJ2-2; maybe TRBD2 (6 bases). This CDR3 is CASSRLAPNTGELFF. The DNA for the CDR3 is TGTGCCAGTAGTAGGCTAGCGCCGAACACCGGGGAGCTGTTTTTT.